One sample yielded the 26 T cell receptor beta chains listed below, sequenced in a study of T cell responses to AZD1222 COVID-19 vaccine. TCRdb keeps only in-frame clones here, not all; method: immunoSEQ multiplex PCR. The data show approximately 140,000 clones, with over 85% seen just once and less than 1% held by the top ten. The starting material was peripheral blood, obtained on day 0 of MenACWY control vaccination. These receptors originate from an adult in good health.

V is TRBV6-5 and J is TRBJ1-4; 7 nucleotides match TRBD1. The CDR3 extends over 13 amino acids. Germline CDR1 and CDR2: MNHEY and SVGAGI. Trimming cost V 2 bases and J 8 bases; bases outside gene matches: 2. The CDR3 protein is CASSYGRGEKLFF. In DNA, the CDR3 is TGTGCCAGCAGTTACGGCAGGGGGGAAAAACTGTTTTTT.

The genes are TRBV9 and TRBJ1-2, with 7 bases matching TRBD1. CDR3 length: 12 amino acids. CDR1 is SGDLS, CDR2 YYNGEE, per germline. With V trimmed by 0 bases and J by 7 bases, 0 bases remained unmatched. CDR3: CASSVEGAGYTF. The CDR3 coding sequence is TGTGCCAGCAGCGTAGAGGGGGCTGGCTACACCTTC.

The rearrangement uses TRBV11-3 and TRBJ2-1; D is uncertain. Trimming took 4 bases from V and 0 from J, leaving 16 bases between them. The CDR3 spans 17 residues. Germline V gives CDR1 SGHNT, CDR2 YENEEA. The DNA for the CDR3 is TGTGCCAGCAGCTCCGGCCAAAATAGAATCTCCTACAATGAGCAGTTCTTC. Translating gives CASSSGQNRISYNEQFF.

The genes are TRBV9 and TRBJ2-3; TRBD1 matches at 10 bases. Germline lookup yields CDR1 SGDLS and CDR2 YYNGEE. V shed 0 bases, J shed 2 bases, and the junction held 9 bases outside the gene matches. The CDR3 runs to 18 residues. The CDR3 DNA reads as TGTGCCAGCAGCGTAGGGGCACCGGGACAGGGGACCACAGATACGCAGTATTTT. Amino acids: CASSVGAPGQGTTDTQYF.

J is TRBJ1-1 and V is TRBV5-1; weak D call: TRBD1 (6 bases). The germline V gene encodes CDR1 SGHRS and CDR2 YFSETQ. V was pared by 2 bases and J by 3 bases, with 11 bases between. The CDR3 spans 14 residues. Here the CDR3 DNA reads TGCGCCAGCAGCTTCGGGGACACGTACACTGAAGCTTTCTTT. Amino acids: CASSFGDTYTEAFF.

CDR3 residues: CASSSQTGQGANTGELFF. CDR3 in DNA: TGCGCCAGCAGCTCCCAGACGGGACAGGGGGCGAACACCGGGGAGCTGTTTTTT. V usage is TRBV5-1 and J usage is TRBJ2-2, with 11 nucleotides matching TRBD1. CDR3 length equals 18 residues. The V gene end was trimmed by 3 bases and the J gene end by 0 bases; junction bases not matched to a gene: 7. Germline CDR1 SGHRS, CDR2 YFSETQ.

The CDR3 DNA follows: TGTGCCAGCAGCTTAGAGGGACAGTGGACCGGGGAGCTGTTTTTT. Its protein product is CASSLEGQWTGELFF. The V call is TRBV7-2, the J call TRBJ2-2; 7 nucleotides agree with TRBD1. There are 15 residues in the CDR3. V lost 1 base and J lost 5; bases outside the gene matches: 4. CDR1 is SGHTA, CDR2 FQGNSA, per germline.

This clone was seen only a few times. The genes are TRBV19 and TRBJ2-6, with D uncertain. V lost 3 bases, J lost 4 bases, and 10 bases lay in between. The CDR3 runs to 15 residues. Germline-derived CDR1 and CDR2 are LNHDA and SQIVND (reference sequence). In DNA form, the CDR3 reads TGTGCCAGTAGTATGCCCCAAGGGGGGGCCAACGTCCTGACTTTC. Translating gives CASSMPQGGANVLTF.

This chain links TRBV4-1 with TRBJ2-2; D uncertain. Germline V gene data show CDR1 as MGHRA and CDR2 as YSYEKL. This CDR3 spans 15 amino acids. Trimming cost V 6 bases and J 1 base, with 12 bases left between them. The CDR3 coding sequence is TGCGCCAGCAGTCCAACGGCAGGGAACACCGGGGAGCTGTTTTTT. Its protein product is CASSPTAGNTGELFF.

The rearrangement links TRBV5-4 to TRBJ2-2, with unresolved D. The germline V and J ends were trimmed by 0 bases and 6 bases, with 12 bases remaining between them. The germline V gene has CDR1 SGHNT and CDR2 YYREEE (reference sequence). This CDR3 has 15 residues. The CDR3 DNA reads as TGTGCCAGCAGCTTGGCAGGACGACTCGCCGGGGAGCTGTTTTTT. It translates to CASSLAGRLAGELFF.

V is TRBV6-2 or TRBV6-3 and J is TRBJ2-5, with TRBD1 matching 9 bases. Losses at the gene ends were 5 bases for V and 5 bases for J; bases not matched to a gene: 12. Germline V gene data show CDR1 as MNHEY and CDR2 as SVGEGT. There are 16 residues in the CDR3. CDR3 loop: CASSTATGTGRETQYF. CDR3 sequence (DNA): TGTGCCAGCAGTACAGCGACCGGGACAGGGAGGGAGACCCAGTACTTC.

V gene TRBV19 combines with J gene TRBJ2-1; TRBD2 matches 12 bases. CDR3 length equals 17 residues. Germline lookup yields CDR1 LNHDA and CDR2 SQIVND (reference sequence). The ends lost 3 bases at V and 0 bases at J; junction bases unmatched: 3. The CDR3: CASSILAGGSSYNEQFF. The CDR3 nucleotides read TGTGCCAGTAGTATCCTAGCGGGAGGGAGCTCCTACAATGAGCAGTTCTTC.

The genes are TRBV18 and TRBJ1-4, with D perhaps TRBD1 (5 bases). Trimming shortened V by 3 bases and J by 8 bases, and 10 bases separated the two germline ends. CDR1 is KGHSH and CDR2 is LQKENI in the germline V gene. The CDR3 length is 13 residues. DNA for the CDR3: TGTGCCAGCTCACCGGGGCGGAGGGAAAAACTGTTTTTT. Residues: CASSPGRREKLFF.

CDR3 protein: CASTPDSANTEAFF. As DNA, the CDR3 is TGTGCCAGCACCCCAGACAGCGCGAACACTGAAGCTTTCTTT. The chain recombines TRBV5-5 with TRBJ1-1, with TRBD1 as a possible D gene (5 bases). The length of the CDR3 is 14 residues. Between the trimmed V and J ends, which lost 6 bases and 1 base, there was a span of 13 bases. In germline, CDR1 is SGHKS, CDR2 YYEKEE (reference sequence).

This chain joins TRBV7-2 and TRBJ1-5; 10 bases agree with TRBD1. Germline assignment: CDR1 SGHTA and CDR2 FQGNSA. V lost 5 bases and J lost 4; bases outside the gene matches: 5. The CDR3 runs 15 residues. The CDR3, as DNA: TGTGCCAGCAGCCCCGGGACAGGGGTAAATCAGCCCCAGCATTTT. This translates into CASSPGTGVNQPQHF.

This clone was seen a single time. The J gene is TRBJ2-1, the V gene TRBV27; 8 bases align to TRBD1. Germline V gene lookup returns CDR1 MNHEY and CDR2 SMNVEV (reference sequence). Trimming cost V 5 bases and J 8 bases; bases outside gene matches: 14. The CDR3 spans 16 residues. CDR3 bases: TGTGCCAGCAGTCCCCGACAGGGGTTTTCTTCCGATGAGCAGTTCTTC. It yields the protein CASSPRQGFSSDEQFF.

CDR3 in amino acids: CASSEGGSGGVYGYTF. The CDR3 DNA reads TGTGCCAGCAGTGAAGGGGGTAGTGGGGGCGTCTATGGCTACACCTTC. The J gene is TRBJ1-2, the V gene TRBV6-1, with D perhaps TRBD1 (6 bases). CDR3 length: 16 amino acids. V was trimmed by 1 base and J by 4 bases, leaving 16 bases between them. Germline values: CDR1 MNHNS, CDR2 SASEGT.

V gene TRBV27 combines with J gene TRBJ1-1; the match to TRBD1 covers 7 bases. Germline values: CDR1 MNHEY, CDR2 SMNVEV (reference sequence). The J segment lost 1 base and the V segment lost 8 bases, leaving 7 bases of the junction unmatched. The CDR3 loop spans 14 amino acids. The CDR3 is CASRTGTANTEAFF. In DNA form, the CDR3 reads TGTGCCAGCCGTACCGGGACAGCGAACACTGAAGCTTTCTTT.

The chain couples TRBV5-6 to TRBJ1-2; possible D gene TRBD1, 5 bases. The length of the CDR3 is 13 residues. V was clipped by 4 bases and J by 1 base, with 8 bases between them. Germline V gene data show CDR1 as SGHDT and CDR2 as YYEEEE. CDR3 DNA sequence: TGTGCCAGCAGCCCGGGACTTAACTATGGCTACACCTTC. Protein product: CASSPGLNYGYTF.

V is TRBV4-3 and J is TRBJ1-1; possible D gene TRBD1, 5 bases. The length of the CDR3 is 16 residues. V was cut by 0 bases and J by 0 bases, with 11 bases left in between. Germline values: CDR1 LGHNA, CDR2 YSLEER. CDR3 in DNA: TGCGCCAGCAGCCAAGATTTGGCAGGGTTGAACACTGAAGCTTTCTTT. As protein: CASSQDLAGLNTEAFF.

Regarding this clone: Additional DNA sequences in this sample encode the identical CDR3. The chain couples TRBV12-3 or TRBV12-4 to TRBJ1-1; no definite D call. V lost 3 bases and J lost 2, with 7 bases in between. This CDR3 contains 13 residues. The CDR3 region is CASSLAGNTEAFF. In nucleotides, the CDR3 is TGTGCCAGCAGTTTGGCGGGTAACACTGAAGCTTTCTTT.

In DNA form, the CDR3 reads TGTGCCAGCAGCGTAGGGGGGGAACCGCCCCAGCATTTT. Translated, it gives CASSVGGEPPQHF. The V and J genes are TRBV9 and TRBJ1-5, with a tentative D call TRBD1 (5 bases). CDR3 length: 13 residues. Trimming stripped 0 bases from V and 9 bases from J, with 10 bases between. Germline-derived CDR1 and CDR2 are SGDLS and YYNGEE.

The CDR3 DNA reads as TGTGCCAGCAGCTTAGCGGGGCGGGGTGACTACGAGCAGTACTTC. Translating gives CASSLAGRGDYEQYF. V usage is TRBV7-9 and J usage is TRBJ2-7; D is possibly TRBD2 (6 bases). The CDR3 spans 15 residues. V was pared by 0 bases and J by 3 bases, with 12 bases between. The V gene's germline CDR1 is SEHNR and CDR2 FQNEAQ (reference sequence). Based on the CDR3 plus reference TRBV7-9 and TRBJ2-7, the full variable domain is DTGVSQNPRHKITKRGQNVTFRCDPISEHNRLYWYRQTLGQGPEFLTYFQNEAQLEKSRLLSDRFSAERPKGSFSTLEIQRTEQGDSAMYLCASSLAGRGDYEQYFGPGTRLTVT.

The V call is TRBV9, the J call TRBJ2-5; 8 bases map to TRBD2. Per germline, CDR1 SGDLS and CDR2 YYNGEE. The CDR3 sequence is 16 residues long. V lost 0 bases and J lost 0; bases outside the gene matches: 4. CDR3 region: CASSVEAGVYQETQYF. CDR3 coding DNA: TGTGCCAGCAGCGTAGAAGCGGGAGTTTACCAAGAGACCCAGTACTTC.

The chain carries TRBV4-3 and TRBJ2-3; D gene ambiguous. Trimming removed 4 bases at V and 2 bases at J, with 7 bases between. CDR3 length: 13 amino acids. Germline-derived CDR1 and CDR2 are LGHNA and YSLEER. Written as DNA, the CDR3 is TGCGCCAGCAGCCCCACAGCCACAGATACGCAGTATTTT. It specifies CASSPTATDTQYF.

The chain is built from TRBV12-3 or TRBV12-4 and TRBJ2-1; tentative D call: TRBD2 (5 bases). The length of the CDR3 is 13 residues. The ends were cut back, 6 bases at V and 7 bases at J, with 13 bases in the middle. CDR3 sequence reads: CASRSLGVNEQFF. The CDR3 DNA follows: TGTGCCAGCAGGTCGCTCGGGGTAAATGAGCAGTTCTTC.